Listed here are 27 T cell receptor beta chains from one sample, sequenced in a study of siplizumab effects on memory and regulatory T cells. TCRdb's table, derived via immunoSEQ multiplex PCR, lists solely in-frame clones and lacks some. This sample yields about 100,000 clones, of which 94% are seen a single time; around 0.6% belongs to the top ten. Sequenced material: Tregs sorted from blood. These receptors were obtained from a human donor in good health.

V usage is TRBV10-1 and J usage is TRBJ2-1, with TRBD2 identical over 16 bases. The CDR3 loop spans 16 amino acids. CDR1 and CDR2 (germline): WNHNN, SYGVQD (reference sequence). The V and J ends lost 3 bases and 8 bases, in that order; junction bases with no gene match: 4. CDR3 nucleotide sequence: TGCGCCAGCAGTGACCAGGGACTAGCGGGAGGGTATGAGCAGTTCTTC. Its protein product is CASSDQGLAGGYEQFF.

J is TRBJ2-3 and V is TRBV9; D is unresolved. V dropped 4 bases and J dropped 2 bases, with 8 bases sitting between them. Per germline, CDR1 SGDLS and CDR2 YYNGEE. This CDR3 contains 13 residues. In DNA form, the CDR3 reads TGTGCCAGCAGCTGGCGGCTCACAGATACGCAGTATTTT. Protein sequence: CASSWRLTDTQYF.

This clone was counted once. V gene TRBV5-1 combines with J gene TRBJ2-5; weak D call: TRBD2 (5 bases). The DNA matches TRBJ2-7 better at its end, which makes the J call doubtful. Per germline, CDR1 SGHRS and CDR2 YFSETQ. CDR3 length: 15 amino acids. DNA for the CDR3: TGCGCCAGCAGCTCGACGCCTTCGGGATTCTACGAGCAGTACTTC. Protein: CASSSTPSGFYEQYF.

The V and J genes are TRBV2 and TRBJ2-5, with a possible D match to TRBD1 (6 bases). Trimming removed 8 bases from V and 2 bases from J, with 12 bases in between. This CDR3 has 13 amino acids. The V gene's germline CDR1 is SNHLY and CDR2 FYNNEI. The CDR3 DNA is TGTGCCAGCGGGTACAGGGATCAAGAGACCCAGTACTTC. It yields the protein CASGYRDQETQYF.

The V gene is TRBV30, the J gene TRBJ1-2; D is possibly TRBD1 (5 bases). The germline V and J ends were trimmed by 0 bases and 6 bases, with 14 bases remaining between them. Looked up from germline, CDR1 is GTSNPN and CDR2 is SVGIG (reference sequence). The CDR3 covers 14 residues. The CDR3 DNA follows: TGTGCCTGGAGTGTACTTCTGGGGGGTCATGGCTACACCTTC. It yields the protein CAWSVLLGGHGYTF.

The chain carries TRBV7-2 and TRBJ2-3; D may be TRBD1 or TRBD2 (5 bases each). V lost 5 bases and J 2 bases, leaving 14 bases between the germline ends. The germline V gene has CDR1 SGHTA and CDR2 FQGNSA. CDR3 length equals 15 residues. The CDR3, as DNA: TGTGCCAGCAGCCGGGACGGAAAACTCACAGATACGCAGTATTTT. This sequence encodes CASSRDGKLTDTQYF.

The chain links TRBV30 to TRBJ2-4; D remains unclear. The V end lost 2 bases, the J end lost 0 bases, and 11 bases lay between the germline ends. Germline-derived CDR1 and CDR2 are GTSNPN and SVGIG (reference sequence). The CDR3 runs to 15 residues. The CDR3 bases are TGTGCCTGGAGTTCTTGGCCAATAGCCAAAAACATTCAGTACTTC. It codes for CAWSSWPIAKNIQYF. The full variable domain, rest sourced from reference TRBV30 and TRBJ2-4, is SQTIHQWPATLVQPVGSPLSLECTVEGTSNPNLYWYRQAAGRGLQLLFYSVGIGQISSEVPQNLSASRPQDRQFILSSKKLLLSDSGFYLCAWSSWPIAKNIQYFGAGTRLSVL.

The chain couples TRBV9 to TRBJ1-2; TRBD1 agrees at 9 bases. Germline trimming cut 3 bases from V and 8 bases from J; bases unmatched to any gene: 8. The CDR3 has 14 amino acids. Germline CDR1 is SGDLS and CDR2 is YYNGEE. The CDR3 coding sequence is TGTGCCAGCAGCGCCAGGACAGGGGTGGGAGGCTACACCTTC. It specifies CASSARTGVGGYTF.

The V call is TRBV18, the J call TRBJ2-3; D uncertain. Per the germline V gene, CDR1 is KGHSH and CDR2 is LQKENI. There are 12 residues in the CDR3. Trimming removed 1 base at V and 9 bases at J, with 8 bases between. The chain's CDR3 is CASSPRAMTQYF. The CDR3 DNA is TGTGCCAGCTCACCACGGGCGATGACGCAGTATTTT.

The gene calls are TRBV27 and TRBJ2-7; TRBD2 agrees at 8 bases. V trimming: 3 bases; J trimming: 2 bases; junction bases outside the gene matches: 6. This CDR3 comprises 15 residues. Germline V lookup: CDR1 MNHEY, CDR2 SMNVEV (reference sequence). CDR3 sequence (DNA): TGTGCCAGCAGTTTCGTCGCGGGGGGCGCCTACGAGCAGTACTTC. This encodes CASSFVAGGAYEQYF.

The rearrangement joins TRBV5-1 to TRBJ1-4; D gene uncertain. Between the trimmed V and J ends, which lost 4 bases and 0 bases, there was a span of 7 bases. Per germline, CDR1 SGHRS and CDR2 YFSETQ. The CDR3 is 14 residues long. The CDR3 coding sequence is TGCGCCAGCAGCCGAGATCCAACTAATGAAAAACTGTTTTTT. Translated: CASSRDPTNEKLFF.

The chain links TRBV5-4 to TRBJ1-2, with D hard to call. The germline V gene encodes CDR1 SGHNT and CDR2 YYREEE (reference sequence). The CDR3 is 12 residues long. Trimming took off 9 bases at V and 4 bases at J, with 13 bases between the two ends. The CDR3 reads CATRDRVYGYTF. As DNA, the CDR3 is TGTGCCACTCGAGATCGAGTCTATGGCTACACCTTC.

The rearrangement joins TRBV2 to TRBJ2-1; 8 nucleotides line up with TRBD2. With V trimmed by 4 bases and J by 7 bases, 6 bases remained unmatched. The CDR3 has 14 amino acids. Per the germline V gene, CDR1 is SNHLY and CDR2 is FYNNEI. CDR3 bases: TGTGCCAGCAGTGTTTGGACTAGCAGGAATGAGCAGTTCTTC. Amino acid sequence: CASSVWTSRNEQFF.

This clone was seen just once. J is TRBJ1-4 and V is TRBV5-1; D possibly corresponds to TRBD1 (5 bases). CDR1 and CDR2 from the germline V gene are SGHRS and YFSETQ. The V gene lost 0 bases and the J gene lost 3 bases, with 9 bases spanning the gap. The CDR3 sequence is 15 residues long. The CDR3 reads CASSLAGGANEKLFF. The DNA for the CDR3 is TGCGCCAGCAGCTTGGCCGGGGGAGCTAATGAAAAACTGTTTTTT.

This chain connects TRBV10-3 to TRBJ2-7, with 10 positions matching TRBD2. The germline V gene encodes CDR1 ENHRY and CDR2 SYGVKD. J gave up 1 base and V 1 base, and 4 bases lay outside the gene matches. The CDR3 runs 16 residues. The CDR3 nucleotides read TGTGCCATCAGTGAGTTCGGGACTAGCGATTCCTACGAGCAGTACTTC. Translation: CAISEFGTSDSYEQYF.

The chain joins TRBV25-1 to TRBJ2-3; TRBD1 matches at 8 bases. The CDR3 sequence is 16 residues long. Trimming removed 3 bases from V and 0 bases from J; junction bases left unmatched: 5. Germline V CDR1 and CDR2: MGHDK, SYGVNS. In DNA, the CDR3 is TGTGCCAGCAGTGATCCAGGGGGCCTTAGCACAGATACGCAGTATTTT. Its protein is CASSDPGGLSTDTQYF.

This chain uses TRBV2 with TRBJ1-5, with D possibly TRBD1 on 5 matching bases. With 4 bases removed from V and 0 bases from J, the gap between germline ends came to 10 bases. Germline V gene data show CDR1 as SNHLY and CDR2 as FYNNEI. The CDR3 has 15 residues. This CDR3 reads CASSAGLVSNQPQHF. Written as DNA, the CDR3 is TGTGCCAGCAGTGCAGGGTTGGTTAGCAATCAGCCCCAGCATTTT.

The sample holds one count of this clone. This chain uses TRBV6-6 with TRBJ2-1, with D perhaps given as TRBD1 or TRBD2 (5 bases each). The germline CDR1 and CDR2 sequences are MNHNY and SVGAGI (reference sequence). This CDR3 has 13 residues. V lost 2 bases and J lost 12, with 14 bases in between. CDR3: CASSYDGTRRQFF. The CDR3, as DNA: TGTGCCAGCAGTTACGACGGGACCCGGAGGCAGTTCTTC.

The chain couples TRBV28 to TRBJ1-3; D gene unclear. V lost 6 bases and J lost 2, with 14 bases in between. Germline values: CDR1 MDHEN, CDR2 SYDVKM. The CDR3 extends over 15 amino acids. In nucleotides, the CDR3 is TGTGCCAGCAGCCCCGACACAAATACTGGAAACACCATATATTTT. This codes for CASSPDTNTGNTIYF.

The chain couples TRBV7-7 to TRBJ2-7; TRBD1 or TRBD2 may be the D gene (5 bases each). Germline V gene lookup returns CDR1 SSHAT and CDR2 FNYEAQ (reference sequence). Trimming removed 5 bases from V and 4 bases from J, with 12 bases in between. CDR3 length: 13 amino acids. The chain's CDR3 is CASSPGPPYEQYF. DNA of the CDR3: TGTGCCAGCAGCCCGGGACCCCCTTACGAGCAGTACTTC.

The rearrangement joins TRBV18 to TRBJ1-2; D is ambiguous. In germline, CDR1 is KGHSH, CDR2 LQKENI. Trimming cost V 5 bases and J 3 bases, with 13 bases left between them. The CDR3 has 14 amino acids. CDR3 in amino acids: CASSVRATDYGYTF. DNA of the CDR3: TGTGCCAGCTCAGTTAGGGCCACAGACTATGGCTACACCTTC. Using reference TRBV18 and TRBJ1-2 for the parts outside the CDR3, the full variable domain is NAGVMQNPRHLVRRRGQEARLRCSPMKGHSHVYWYRQLPEEGLKFMVYLQKENIIDESGMPKERFSAEFPKEGPSILRIQQVVRGDSAAYFCASSVRATDYGYTFGSGTRLTVV.

This clone occurred once. J is TRBJ2-7 and V is TRBV7-8; D gene unclear. The V gene's germline CDR1 is SGHVS and CDR2 FQNEAQ. The CDR3 covers 15 residues. The germline V and J ends were trimmed by 1 base and 3 bases, with 13 bases remaining between them. This chain's CDR3 is CASSLVSTSSYEQYF. The DNA for the CDR3 is TGTGCCAGCAGCTTAGTATCGACTTCCAGCTACGAGCAGTACTTC. The full variable domain, rest sourced from reference TRBV7-8 and TRBJ2-7, is GAGVSQSPRYKVAKRGQDVALRCDPISGHVSLFWYQQALGQGPEFLTYFQNEAQLDKSGLPSDRFFAERPEGSVSTLKIQRTQQEDSAVYLCASSLVSTSSYEQYFGPGTRLTVT.

The J gene is TRBJ2-5, the V gene TRBV7-9; TRBD1 might be the D (6 bases). Germline CDR1 and CDR2: SEHNR and FQNEAQ (reference sequence). Trimming took off 6 bases at V and 3 bases at J, with 11 bases between the two ends. The CDR3 totals 13 residues. CDR3 DNA sequence: TGTGCCAGCAGAGGGGGAGTAAAAGAGACCCAGTACTTC. As protein: CASRGGVKETQYF.

This clone is a singleton in its sample. The chain joins TRBV28 to TRBJ1-5; D remains unclear. Trimming removed 3 bases at V and 2 bases at J, with 11 bases between. The CDR3 spans 15 residues. Germline V gene data show CDR1 as MDHEN and CDR2 as SYDVKM. The CDR3 region is CASSFLRRGNQPQHF. The CDR3 DNA reads as TGTGCCAGCAGTTTTTTGAGGAGAGGCAATCAGCCCCAGCATTTT.

V usage is TRBV11-2 and J usage is TRBJ2-1; TRBD2 might be the D (7 bases). The CDR3 totals 17 residues. The germline CDR1 and CDR2 sequences are SGHAT and FQNNGV. Trimming stripped 5 bases from V and 2 bases from J, with 19 bases between. CDR3 bases: TGTGCCAGCAGCGGTAGGGGGGCGGGGGTTCCCTACAATGAGCAGTTCTTC. Its protein is CASSGRGAGVPYNEQFF.

The chain employs TRBV4-2 and TRBJ1-2, with a weak D call TRBD1 (5 bases). Germline CDR1 and CDR2: LGHNA and YNFKEQ. V gave up 0 bases and J gave up 6 bases, with 8 bases separating them. CDR3 length equals 13 residues. The CDR3 DNA sequence: TGTGCCAGCAGCCAAGATCCGGGGGATGGCTACACCTTC. It specifies CASSQDPGDGYTF.

J is TRBJ2-7 and V is TRBV9; 8 bases agree with TRBD2. The CDR3 loop spans 18 amino acids. V lost 0 bases, J lost 2 bases, and 13 bases stayed unmatched. The germline CDR1 and CDR2 sequences are SGDLS and YYNGEE. In DNA form, the CDR3 reads TGTGCCAGCAGCGTAGATGTCGGGTCGGGAGGGCGCGCCTACGAGCAGTACTTC. Amino acids: CASSVDVGSGGRAYEQYF.